This T cell receptor (beta chain) was sequenced during a study of identical twins. Study findings and constraints: Recombination models fit unrelated individuals' TCR alpha sharing but underestimated twins'.

Details on this clonotype: What it binds is unknown.

TCRdb re-called the 5' RACE reads with MiXCR, one entry per CDR3 protein. Of approximately 1.8 million distinct CDR3 sequences in the sample, less than 35% were seen once. Donors were all healthy Caucasians. This CDR3 comprises 13 residues. Germline CDR1 is SGDLS and CDR2 is YYNGEE. The origin of this receptor is a newborn girl in good health. The V gene is TRBV9, the J gene TRBJ2-5; D is uncertain. The DNA end is a closer match to TRBJ2-7, so the J assignment may be wrong. Sequenced material: cord blood. The CDR3 DNA reads TGTGCCAGCAGCGTAGCTACGAAGGACGAGCAGTACTTC. Translation: CASSVATKDEQYF.